This T cell receptor (beta chain) was obtained from a study of shared T cell receptors in the human thymus. CDR1 and CDR2 (germline): MDHEN, SYDVKM. The germline V and J ends were trimmed by 2 bases and 7 bases, with 9 bases remaining between them. CDR3 length: 13 amino acids. Profiling relied on immunoSEQ multiplex PCR, and the TCRdb table lists in-frame clones only, not all of them. This sample carries 500,000 to 850,000 clones, approximately 89% of them seen once, and the ten largest clones take 0.0094%. This sample also appeared in a second study, on human thymus T cells. From that paper: Thymic material originated from resections removed in the course of corrective heart surgery. An apparent bias in V and J gene usage was seen in thymic and blood repertoires. Related studies found that unrelated individuals share highly overlapping thymic repertoires.

The clonotype originates from a boy in the first two years of life with a congenital heart defect. Sequencing input: thymocytes. V usage is TRBV28 and J usage is TRBJ1-5; D unresolved. The CDR3 DNA sequence: TGTGCCAGCAGTTTAGGAGGGATGCAGCCCCAGCATTTT. It yields the protein CASSLGGMQPQHF.